The 22 T cell receptor beta chains presented below share a single source sample, sequenced in a study of T cell responses to AZD1222 COVID-19 vaccine. The method was immunoSEQ multiplex PCR; TCRdb's version includes in-frame clones alone and lacks a portion of them. Of 15,000 to 20,000 clones in the sample, about 90% were seen once. The sample here was peripheral blood, taken 28 days after the second AZD1222 dose. The receptors were sampled from an adult who received the AZD1222 COVID-19 vaccine.

The rearrangement joins TRBV9 to TRBJ1-2; unclear D gene. Deletions cut 0 bases from V and 4 bases from J, with 7 bases between. The CDR3 sequence is 13 residues long. Germline-derived CDR1 and CDR2 are SGDLS and YYNGEE. This chain's CDR3 is CASSVGGFYGYTF. The CDR3 coding sequence is TGTGCCAGCAGCGTAGGAGGGTTCTATGGCTACACCTTC.

The chain uses TRBV19 and TRBJ2-3; unclear D gene. Germline-derived CDR1 and CDR2 are LNHDA and SQIVND (reference sequence). This CDR3 spans 13 amino acids. V was pared by 3 bases and J by 6 bases, with 10 bases between. The CDR3 DNA reads TGTGCCAGTAGTATTTCCGAGGCGGATACGCAGTATTTT. This codes for CASSISEADTQYF.

The chain uses TRBV19 and TRBJ1-1; 7 positions match TRBD1. With 5 bases clipped from V and 3 bases from J, the junction kept 9 bases outside the gene matches. Per the germline V gene, CDR1 is LNHDA and CDR2 is SQIVND (reference sequence). This CDR3 contains 15 residues. The CDR3 region has the DNA TGTGCCAGTAGTTCCCGGGACAGAGGCGACACTGAAGCTTTCTTT. As protein: CASSSRDRGDTEAFF.

This chain joins TRBV15 and TRBJ2-2; D gene uncertain. Germline V gene lookup returns CDR1 LNHNV and CDR2 YYDKDF (reference sequence). This CDR3 region has 14 residues. V was clipped by 1 base and J by 6 bases, with 9 bases between them. Here the CDR3 DNA reads TGTGCCACCAGCAGAGTTGTGGATGCCGGGGAGCTGTTTTTT. Amino acid sequence: CATSRVVDAGELFF.

The V call is TRBV7-8, the J call TRBJ2-7, with 10 bases identical to TRBD2. Germline CDR1 SGHVS, CDR2 FQNEAQ. The junction had 5 bases not matched to a gene; V was cut back by 5 bases and J by 1 base. The CDR3 is made up of 15 amino acids. The CDR3 DNA reads TGTGCCAGCAGCCTACTAGCGGGATTGTCCTACGAGCAGTACTTC. It translates to CASSLLAGLSYEQYF.

The chain couples TRBV7-2 to TRBJ2-1; 7 bases map to TRBD2. Germline V CDR1 and CDR2: SGHTA, FQGNSA. The ends lost 3 bases at V and 10 bases at J; junction bases unmatched: 9. The CDR3 has 14 residues. This CDR3 reads CASSLDWGLSEQFF. The CDR3 region has the DNA TGTGCCAGCAGCTTGGACTGGGGACTAAGCGAGCAGTTCTTC.

In DNA, the CDR3 is TGTGCCAGCAGCAGGGACAGGGTTAATGAAAAACTGTTTTTT. Translated: CASSRDRVNEKLFF. The chain joins TRBV7-9 to TRBJ1-4, with 9 positions matching TRBD1. This CDR3 comprises 14 residues. The germline V gene has CDR1 SEHNR and CDR2 FQNEAQ (reference sequence). V gave up 5 bases and J gave up 4 bases; unmatched junction bases: 2. Full variable domain (remainder filled in from reference TRBV7-9 and TRBJ1-4): DTGVSQNPRHKITKRGQNVTFRCDPISEHNRLYWYRQTLGQGPEFLTYFQNEAQLEKSRLLSDRFSAERPKGSFSTLEIQRTEQGDSAMYLCASSRDRVNEKLFFGSGTQLSVL.

This clone was picked up one time. This chain joins TRBV11-1 and TRBJ1-2; weak D call: TRBD1 (5 bases). The germline CDR1 and CDR2 sequences are SGHAT and FQDESV (reference sequence). The CDR3 contains 15 residues. V was shortened by 4 bases and J by 4 bases, with 16 bases between the two germline ends. CDR3 residues: CASSSGTRLGYGYTF. The CDR3 DNA reads TGTGCCAGCAGCTCAGGGACTCGTCTAGGCTATGGCTACACCTTC.

The V gene is TRBV5-4, the J gene TRBJ1-6; 8 nucleotides line up with TRBD1. The CDR3 is 14 residues long. Germline V lookup: CDR1 SGHNT, CDR2 YYREEE (reference sequence). V was clipped by 0 bases and J by 7 bases; unmatched bases: 0. The CDR3 is CASSLDRGNSPLHF. The CDR3 DNA reads as TGTGCCAGCAGCTTGGACAGGGGGAATTCACCCCTCCACTTT.

The chain uses TRBV7-9 and TRBJ2-7; maybe TRBD2 (5 bases). V lost 4 bases and J lost 4, with 14 bases in between. CDR1 and CDR2 from the germline V gene are SEHNR and FQNEAQ (reference sequence). The CDR3 spans 14 residues. CDR3 residues: CASSSRGAEYEQYF. The CDR3, as DNA: TGTGCCAGCAGCTCCCGGGGAGCGGAATACGAGCAGTACTTC. Full variable domain (rest looked up from reference TRBV7-9 and TRBJ2-7): DTGVSQNPRHKITKRGQNVTFRCDPISEHNRLYWYRQTLGQGPEFLTYFQNEAQLEKSRLLSDRFSAERPKGSFSTLEIQRTEQGDSAMYLCASSSRGAEYEQYFGPGTRLTVT.

This chain links TRBV5-4 with TRBJ2-2; 8 bases match TRBD1. CDR1 is SGHNT, CDR2 YYREEE, per germline (reference sequence). This CDR3 contains 17 residues. V was clipped by 1 base and J by 2 bases; unmatched bases: 7. The CDR3 DNA reads TGTGCCAGCAGCTTGCCCGGACAGGGAACAAACACCGGGGAGCTGTTTTTT. Protein product: CASSLPGQGTNTGELFF.

The CDR3 protein is CASSPNPRHGTEAFF. The CDR3 DNA follows: TGTGCCAGCAGCCCCAACCCCAGGCATGGCACTGAAGCTTTCTTT. This rearrangement joins TRBV7-2 to TRBJ1-1; D is unclear. The V end was cut by 5 bases, the J end by 4 bases, with 17 bases between. The germline V gene encodes CDR1 SGHTA and CDR2 FQGNSA. There are 15 residues in the CDR3.

The rearrangement joins TRBV6-1 to TRBJ1-5; a weak D match, TRBD1 (5 bases). Trimming shortened V by 2 bases and J by 7 bases, and 15 bases separated the two germline ends. The germline CDR1 and CDR2 sequences are MNHNS and SASEGT. The CDR3 is 15 amino acids. The CDR3 loop reads CASSEMRGVSQPQHF. The CDR3 region has the DNA TGTGCCAGCAGTGAAATGCGAGGGGTTTCGCAGCCCCAGCATTTT.

This rearrangement joins TRBV27 to TRBJ1-5; D is unresolved. Trimming left V 4 bases short and J 3 bases short, with 7 bases between. Germline CDR1 and CDR2: MNHEY and SMNVEV (reference sequence). The CDR3 is 13 residues long. This chain's CDR3 is CASSYEFNQPQHF. CDR3 DNA: TGTGCCAGCAGTTATGAGTTCAATCAGCCCCAGCATTTT.

This chain uses TRBV7-8 with TRBJ1-6; D is undetermined. The V end lost 1 base, the J end lost 6 bases, and 7 bases lay between the germline ends. CDR1 and CDR2 from the germline V gene are SGHVS and FQNEAQ. This CDR3 spans 14 amino acids. Written as DNA, the CDR3 is TGTGCCAGCAGCTTAGGGGGATCTAATTCACCCCTCCACTTT. Translation gives CASSLGGSNSPLHF.

This clone has just one count. V and J are TRBV11-2 and TRBJ2-3; the match to TRBD2 covers 7 bases. CDR1 SGHAT and CDR2 FQNNGV come from the germline V gene. The CDR3 loop spans 14 amino acids. The trim removed 3 bases at V and 6 bases at J, leaving 6 bases unmatched. In nucleotides, the CDR3 is TGTGCCAGCAGCTTTCGGCGGACTAGGGATACGCAGTATTTT. Residues: CASSFRRTRDTQYF.

The J gene is TRBJ1-1, the V gene TRBV7-8; 9 bases are a match to TRBD1. Losses at the gene ends were 5 bases for V and 4 bases for J; bases not matched to a gene: 2. CDR3 length: 13 amino acids. Germline V lookup: CDR1 SGHVS, CDR2 FQNEAQ. In DNA, the CDR3 is TGTGCCAGCAGCGCGACAGGGGGCACTGAAGCTTTCTTT. This sequence encodes CASSATGGTEAFF.

J is TRBJ2-1 and V is TRBV11-1; D tentatively fits TRBD1 or TRBD2 (5 bases each). Germline values: CDR1 SGHAT, CDR2 FQDESV (reference sequence). The CDR3 consists of 16 residues. Between the trimmed V and J ends, which lost 2 bases and 3 bases, there was a span of 14 bases. CDR3 in amino acids: CASSLSGASIYNEQFF. Written as DNA, the CDR3 is TGTGCCAGCAGCTTATCCGGGGCTAGTATCTACAATGAGCAGTTCTTC.

The V and J genes are TRBV28 and TRBJ2-7, with D perhaps TRBD2 (5 bases). The germline V gene has CDR1 MDHEN and CDR2 SYDVKM. V lost 5 bases to trimming and J lost 0 bases, with 5 bases between them. The length of the CDR3 is 12 residues. CDR3 sequence reads: CASSTSSYEQYV. The CDR3, as DNA: TGTGCCAGCAGTACTAGCTCCTACGAGCAGTACGTC.

This clone was recorded a few times. The chain recombines TRBV10-2 with TRBJ2-1; TRBD1 matches at 8 bases. V shed 5 bases, J shed 7 bases, and the junction held 4 bases outside the gene matches. The CDR3 spans 13 residues. The germline gives CDR1 WSHSY, CDR2 SAAADI. DNA of the CDR3: TGCGCCAGCAGTTGGGACAGGCGGAATGAGCAGTTCTTC. This translates into CASSWDRRNEQFF.

V is TRBV18 and J is TRBJ2-1; the D call may be TRBD1 or TRBD2 (5 bases each). The CDR3 runs 13 residues. Trimming took off 3 bases at V and 6 bases at J, with 9 bases between the two ends. Germline CDR1 is KGHSH and CDR2 is LQKENI. The DNA of the CDR3 is TGTGCCAGCTCACCGGGACGGGTCAATGAGCAGTTCTTC. Translating it yields CASSPGRVNEQFF.

This chain uses TRBV7-7 with TRBJ2-2; 10 bases are shared with TRBD1. There are 15 residues in the CDR3. Looked up from germline, CDR1 is SSHAT and CDR2 is FNYEAQ (reference sequence). The V segment lost 4 bases and the J segment 3 bases; nucleotides outside the gene matches: 2. Here the CDR3 reads CASSSGQGDTGELFF. In DNA, the CDR3 is TGTGCCAGCAGCTCAGGACAGGGGGACACCGGGGAGCTGTTTTTT.